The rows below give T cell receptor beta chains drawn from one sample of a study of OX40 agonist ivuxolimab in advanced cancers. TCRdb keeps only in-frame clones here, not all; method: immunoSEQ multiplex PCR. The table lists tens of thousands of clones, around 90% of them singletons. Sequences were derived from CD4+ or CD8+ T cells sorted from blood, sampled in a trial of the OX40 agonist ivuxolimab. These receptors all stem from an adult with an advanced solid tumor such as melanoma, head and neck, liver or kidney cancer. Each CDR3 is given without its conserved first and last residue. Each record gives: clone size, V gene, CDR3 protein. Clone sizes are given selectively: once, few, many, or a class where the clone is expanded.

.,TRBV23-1,ASSLAGQPDYGYT
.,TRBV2,ASSVVRVGEDGYT
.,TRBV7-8,ASSSPGLVANTGELF
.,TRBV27,ARSAGGTDTQY
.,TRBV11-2,ASSPRGGRRTEAF
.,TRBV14,ASSQGWEDGTEAF
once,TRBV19,ASSEGLAAIPPQSSTDTQY
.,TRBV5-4,ASSLVDFAEAF
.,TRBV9,ASSVESGGDGYT
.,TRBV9,ASSVEGIRSYNEQF
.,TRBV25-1,ASSGSGGLQGHEQY
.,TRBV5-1,ASTTGVDSYNEQF
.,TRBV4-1,ASSQEPGYGYT
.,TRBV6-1,ASRNGDRDTGGYT
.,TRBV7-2,ASSLWGTSGTDTQY
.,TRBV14,ASSQDRPGASAQF
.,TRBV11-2,ASSLDLVGDGYYEQY
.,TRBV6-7,ASRLEGGDYSYEQY
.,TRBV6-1,ASSAHRGLVTDTQY
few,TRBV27,ASSFSPRGAKNIQY
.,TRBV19,ASSIVDKNTEAF
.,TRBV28,ASRPGTGHGNTIY
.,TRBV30,AWGRLEDEKLF
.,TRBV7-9,ASSLDAGANQPQH
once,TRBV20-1,SWRGGNEQF
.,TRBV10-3,AISQQGHEQY
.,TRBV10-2,ASNLAGGGNEQF
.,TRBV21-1,ASSTTSGRSVDEQF
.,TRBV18,ASSPGQQFGGYT
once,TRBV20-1,SARVINEQY
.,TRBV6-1,ASSEATSGRSGGQETQY
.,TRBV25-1,ASSELGGETQY
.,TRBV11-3,ASSLQLYGYT
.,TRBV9,ASSEGPVGRAGNTIY
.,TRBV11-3,ASSSRQEGEAF
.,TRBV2,ASGGGTTPYNEQF
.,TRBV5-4,ARLQLYYGYT
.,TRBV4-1,ASSPHTSETSEQY
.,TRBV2,ASRGTYFKQETQY
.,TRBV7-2,ASSLSGGVNTEAF
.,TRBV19,ASRDRDDFGEQY
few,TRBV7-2,ASSFQGQGKGNEQF
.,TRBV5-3,ARSLYRFGKAHHYNEQF
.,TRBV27,ASSLTTGSNQPQH
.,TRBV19,ASSPGQGGFLNTEAF
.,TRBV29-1,SGQVRGPGITYEQY
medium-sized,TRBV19,ASRDRGLGAF
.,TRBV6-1,ASKGTTNTGELF
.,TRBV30,AWSEGTGRGEQY
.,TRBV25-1,ASSEEGWDYGYT
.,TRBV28,ASSPQDLRLRGSNQPQH
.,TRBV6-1,ASSPGQGNQPQH